The 7 T cell receptor beta chains below were found in one sample sequenced in a study of preoperative IRX-2 immunotherapy in early breast cancer. The assay was immunoSEQ multiplex PCR, and TCRdb's table has in-frame clones only and misses some. The sample yields 20,000 to 30,000 clones, approximately 75% seen once. Specified treatment: preoperative locoregional IRX-2 cytokine immunotherapy. The input for sequencing was lymph node tissue, taken after IRX-2 immunotherapy. These receptors originate from a human donor with breast cancer.

J is TRBJ1-1 and V is TRBV6-8; D is ambiguous. V dropped 0 bases and J dropped 2 bases, with 7 bases sitting between them. Germline CDR1 MNHGY, CDR2 SAAAGT. The CDR3 runs 14 residues. The CDR3 DNA reads TGTGCCAGCAGTTACTCGGGAGTAAACACTGAAGCTTTCTTT. Its translation is CASSYSGVNTEAFF.

The CDR3 nucleotides read TGCAGCCAGCCTTCCACGTACAACTACGAGCAGTACTTC. Translation: CSQPSTYNYEQYF. The chain carries TRBV29-1 and TRBJ2-7; D is uncertain. CDR3 length: 13 amino acids. Trimming left V 8 bases short and J 3 bases short, with 17 bases between. CDR1 and CDR2 (germline): SQVTM, ANQGSEA.

This clone appeared once. The rearrangement joins TRBV11-3 to TRBJ1-6, with no clear D. V lost 1 base and J 5 bases, leaving 12 bases between the germline ends. There are 16 residues in the CDR3. Germline V gene data show CDR1 as SGHNT and CDR2 as YENEEA. The CDR3: CASSLGNWVDNSPLHF. CDR3 nucleotide sequence: TGTGCCAGCAGCTTAGGGAATTGGGTCGATAATTCACCCCTCCACTTT.

The chain links TRBV29-1 to TRBJ1-2, with TRBD1 matching over 9 bases. Germline V gene lookup returns CDR1 SQVTM and CDR2 ANQGSEA. Trimming cost V 8 bases and J 5 bases; bases outside gene matches: 12. The CDR3 is made up of 14 amino acids. CDR3 region: CSLSRGTGLYGYTF. The CDR3 bases are TGCAGCCTCTCTAGGGGGACAGGGCTTTATGGCTACACCTTC.

This clone has only a few counts. The CDR3 DNA reads as TGTGCCAGCAGTACAGGGGGGAACACCGGGGAGCTGTTTTTT. Its protein is CASSTGGNTGELFF. The rearrangement joins TRBV11-3 to TRBJ2-2; 8 bases map to TRBD1. The length of the CDR3 is 14 residues. Germline V gene sequence: CDR1 SGHNT, CDR2 YENEEA. With 6 bases clipped from V and 1 base from J, the junction kept 1 base outside the gene matches. Complete variable domain (other parts from reference TRBV11-3 and TRBJ2-2): EAGVVQSPRYKIIEKKQPVAFWCNPISGHNTLYWYLQNLGQGPELLIRYENEEAVDDSQLPKDRFSAERLKGVDSTLKIQPAELGDSAVYLCASSTGGNTGELFFGEGSRLTVL.

This sequence joins TRBV5-1 and TRBJ1-6, with a weak D call TRBD1 (5 bases). Between the trimmed V and J ends, which lost 0 bases and 7 bases, there was a span of 14 bases. The CDR3 extends over 16 amino acids. Germline CDR1 reads SGHRS; CDR2 reads YFSETQ. CDR3 amino acids: CASSLAGGRANSPLHF. In DNA, the CDR3 is TGCGCCAGCAGCTTGGCCGGCGGCAGGGCGAATTCACCCCTCCACTTT.

This clone occurred a few times. This chain links TRBV18 with TRBJ1-4, with D possibly TRBD1 on 6 matching bases. In germline, CDR1 is KGHSH, CDR2 LQKENI. This CDR3 is 15 amino acids long. Trimming stripped 3 bases from V and 0 bases from J, with 8 bases between. The CDR3 region has the DNA TGTGCCAGCTCACCGACAGGAGCAACTAATGAAAAACTGTTTTTT. Protein product: CASSPTGATNEKLFF.